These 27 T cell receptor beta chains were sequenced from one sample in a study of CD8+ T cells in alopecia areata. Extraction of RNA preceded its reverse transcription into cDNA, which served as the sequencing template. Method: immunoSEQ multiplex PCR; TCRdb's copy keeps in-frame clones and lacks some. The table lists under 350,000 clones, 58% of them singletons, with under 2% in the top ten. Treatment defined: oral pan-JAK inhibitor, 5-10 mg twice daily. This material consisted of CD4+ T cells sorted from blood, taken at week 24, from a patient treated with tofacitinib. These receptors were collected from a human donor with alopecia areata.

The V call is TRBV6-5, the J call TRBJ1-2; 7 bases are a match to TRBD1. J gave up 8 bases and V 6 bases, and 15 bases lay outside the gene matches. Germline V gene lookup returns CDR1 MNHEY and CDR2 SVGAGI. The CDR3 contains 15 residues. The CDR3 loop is CASRQIDRDLLGYTF. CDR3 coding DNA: TGTGCCAGCAGACAAATTGACAGGGACCTTTTGGGCTACACCTTC.

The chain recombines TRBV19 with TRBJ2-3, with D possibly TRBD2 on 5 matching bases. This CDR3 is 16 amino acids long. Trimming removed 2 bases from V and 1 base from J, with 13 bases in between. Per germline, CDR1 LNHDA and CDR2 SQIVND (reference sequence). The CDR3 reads CASSIPQGLRTDTQYF. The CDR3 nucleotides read TGTGCCAGTAGTATACCCCAAGGACTTCGCACAGATACGCAGTATTTT.

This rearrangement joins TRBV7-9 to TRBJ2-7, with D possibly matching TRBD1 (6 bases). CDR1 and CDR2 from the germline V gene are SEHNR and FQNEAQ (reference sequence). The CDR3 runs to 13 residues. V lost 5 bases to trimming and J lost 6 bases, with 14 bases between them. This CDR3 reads CASSQAGVGEQYF. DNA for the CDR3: TGTGCCAGCAGCCAAGCAGGGGTCGGCGAGCAGTACTTC.

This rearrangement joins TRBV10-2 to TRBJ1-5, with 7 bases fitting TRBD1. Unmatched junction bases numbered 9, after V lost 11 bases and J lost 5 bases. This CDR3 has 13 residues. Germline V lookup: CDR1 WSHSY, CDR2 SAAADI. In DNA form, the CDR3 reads TGCGCCGCCACGGGACAGTACCATCAGCCCCAGCATTTT. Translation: CAATGQYHQPQHF.

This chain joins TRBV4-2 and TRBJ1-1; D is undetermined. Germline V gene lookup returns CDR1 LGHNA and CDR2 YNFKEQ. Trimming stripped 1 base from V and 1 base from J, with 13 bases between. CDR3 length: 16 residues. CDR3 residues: CASSQAAPRENTEAFF. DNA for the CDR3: TGTGCCAGCAGCCAAGCAGCGCCCCGGGAGAACACTGAAGCTTTCTTT.

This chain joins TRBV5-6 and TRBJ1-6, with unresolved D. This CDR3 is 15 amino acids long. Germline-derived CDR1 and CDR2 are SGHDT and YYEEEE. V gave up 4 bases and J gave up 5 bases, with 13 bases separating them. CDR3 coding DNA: TGTGCCAGCAGCCCGATCGACACCGATAATTCACCCCTCCACTTT. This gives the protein CASSPIDTDNSPLHF.

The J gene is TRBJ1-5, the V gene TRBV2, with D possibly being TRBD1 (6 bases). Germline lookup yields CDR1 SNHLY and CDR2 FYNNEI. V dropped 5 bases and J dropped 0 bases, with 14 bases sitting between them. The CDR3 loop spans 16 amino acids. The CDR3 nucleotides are TGTGCCAGCAGTCGCCGGGACATGCTTAGCAATCAGCCCCAGCATTTT. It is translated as CASSRRDMLSNQPQHF.

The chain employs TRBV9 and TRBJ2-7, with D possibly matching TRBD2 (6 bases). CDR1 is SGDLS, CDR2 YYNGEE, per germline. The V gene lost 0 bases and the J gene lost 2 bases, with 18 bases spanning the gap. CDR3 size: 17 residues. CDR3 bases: TGTGCCAGCAGCGTAGCCCCCCGGGACTGGAAGACCTACGAGCAGTACTTC. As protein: CASSVAPRDWKTYEQYF.

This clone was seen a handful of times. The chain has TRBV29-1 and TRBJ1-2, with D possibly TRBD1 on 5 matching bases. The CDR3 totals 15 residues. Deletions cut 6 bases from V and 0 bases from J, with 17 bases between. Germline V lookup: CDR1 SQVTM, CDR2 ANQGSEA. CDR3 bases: TGCAGCGTGGAACGATTCGGGGCCACTAACTATGGCTACACCTTC. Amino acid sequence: CSVERFGATNYGYTF.

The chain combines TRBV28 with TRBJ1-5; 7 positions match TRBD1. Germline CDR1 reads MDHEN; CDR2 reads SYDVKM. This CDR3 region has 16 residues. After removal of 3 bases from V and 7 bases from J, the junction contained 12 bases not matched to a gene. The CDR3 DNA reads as TGTGCCAGCAGTTTGAGCCCCGGGCAGGGGGGGCAGCCCCAGCATTTT. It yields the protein CASSLSPGQGGQPQHF.

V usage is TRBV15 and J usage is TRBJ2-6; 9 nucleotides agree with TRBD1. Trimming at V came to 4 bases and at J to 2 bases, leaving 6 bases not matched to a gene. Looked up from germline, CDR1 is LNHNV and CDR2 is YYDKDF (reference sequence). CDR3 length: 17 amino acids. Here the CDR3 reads CATSTKGQGAGANVLTF. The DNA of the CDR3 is TGTGCCACCAGCACAAAGGGACAGGGTGCTGGGGCCAACGTCCTGACTTTC.

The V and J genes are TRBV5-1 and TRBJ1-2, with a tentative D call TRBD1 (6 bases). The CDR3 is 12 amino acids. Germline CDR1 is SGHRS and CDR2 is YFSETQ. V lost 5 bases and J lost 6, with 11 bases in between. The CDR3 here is CASSVTGHGYTF. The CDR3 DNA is TGCGCCAGCAGTGTGACAGGACATGGCTACACCTTC.

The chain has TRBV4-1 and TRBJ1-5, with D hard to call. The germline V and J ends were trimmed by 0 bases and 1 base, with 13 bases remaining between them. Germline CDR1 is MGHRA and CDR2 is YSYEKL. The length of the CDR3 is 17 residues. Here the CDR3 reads CASSQDIRRMSNQPQHF. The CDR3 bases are TGCGCCAGCAGCCAAGATATCCGACGGATGAGCAATCAGCCCCAGCATTTT.

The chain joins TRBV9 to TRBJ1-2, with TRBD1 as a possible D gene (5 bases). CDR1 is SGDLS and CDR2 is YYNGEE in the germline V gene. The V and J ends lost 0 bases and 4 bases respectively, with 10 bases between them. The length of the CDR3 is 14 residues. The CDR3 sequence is CASSVDQGGYGYTF. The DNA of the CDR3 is TGTGCCAGCAGCGTAGATCAGGGAGGCTATGGCTACACCTTC.

CDR3 residues: CASSETSGGHYNEQFF. CDR3 nucleotides: TGTGCCAGCAGCGAAACAAGCGGGGGTCACTACAATGAGCAGTTCTTC. The chain carries TRBV2 and TRBJ2-1; TRBD2 aligns across 8 bases. V lost 6 bases and J lost 3; bases outside the gene matches: 10. Germline V gene sequence: CDR1 SNHLY, CDR2 FYNNEI. CDR3 length: 16 residues.

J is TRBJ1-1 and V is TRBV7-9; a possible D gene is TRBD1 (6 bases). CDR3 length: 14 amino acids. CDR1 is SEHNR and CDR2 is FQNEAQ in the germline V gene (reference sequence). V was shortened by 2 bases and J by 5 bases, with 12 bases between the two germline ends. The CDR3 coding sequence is TGTGCCAGCAGCTTAACCCAGGGGAAAACTGAAGCTTTCTTT. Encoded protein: CASSLTQGKTEAFF.

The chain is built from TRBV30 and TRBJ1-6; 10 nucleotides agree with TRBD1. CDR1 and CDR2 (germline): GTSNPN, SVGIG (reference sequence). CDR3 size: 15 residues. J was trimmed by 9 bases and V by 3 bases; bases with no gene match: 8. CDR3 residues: CAWRGPGQGSSPLHF. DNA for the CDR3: TGTGCCTGGAGGGGTCCGGGACAGGGGTCTTCACCCCTCCACTTT.

The CDR3 nucleotides are TGCGCCAGCGGGTCCCCGTGGGCAGGGGACACCGGGGAGCTGTTTTTT. Residues: CASGSPWAGDTGELFF. The chain has TRBV23-1 and TRBJ2-2; a weak D match, TRBD1 (6 bases). TRBV23-1 is designated an ORF whose function remains uncertain. Trimming took off 8 bases at V and 3 bases at J, with 19 bases between the two ends. This CDR3 has 16 amino acids.

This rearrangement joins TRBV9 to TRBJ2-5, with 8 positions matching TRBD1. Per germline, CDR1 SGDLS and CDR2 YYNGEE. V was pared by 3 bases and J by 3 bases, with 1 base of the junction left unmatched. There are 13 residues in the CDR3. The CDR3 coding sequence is TGTGCCAGCAGCGAGGACAGGGAAGAGACCCAGTACTTC. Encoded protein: CASSEDREETQYF.

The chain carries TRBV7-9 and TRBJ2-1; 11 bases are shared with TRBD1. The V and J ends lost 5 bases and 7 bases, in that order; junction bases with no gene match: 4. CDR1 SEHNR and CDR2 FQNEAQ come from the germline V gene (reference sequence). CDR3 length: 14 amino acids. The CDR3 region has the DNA TGTGCCAGCAGCCGGGACAGGGGGAAAAATGAGCAGTTCTTC. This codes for CASSRDRGKNEQFF.

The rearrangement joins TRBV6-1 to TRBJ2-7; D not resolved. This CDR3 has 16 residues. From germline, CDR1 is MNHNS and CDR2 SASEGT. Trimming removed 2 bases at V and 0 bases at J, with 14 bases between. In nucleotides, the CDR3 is TGTGCCAGCAGTGAAATGGACGAATGGAGCTCCTACGAGCAGTACTTC. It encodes CASSEMDEWSSYEQYF.

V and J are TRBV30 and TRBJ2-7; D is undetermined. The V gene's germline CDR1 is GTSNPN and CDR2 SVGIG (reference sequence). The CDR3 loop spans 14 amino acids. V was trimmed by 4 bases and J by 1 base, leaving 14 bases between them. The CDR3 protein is CAWTAGARSYEQYF. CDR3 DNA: TGTGCCTGGACGGCAGGCGCCCGTTCCTACGAGCAGTACTTC.

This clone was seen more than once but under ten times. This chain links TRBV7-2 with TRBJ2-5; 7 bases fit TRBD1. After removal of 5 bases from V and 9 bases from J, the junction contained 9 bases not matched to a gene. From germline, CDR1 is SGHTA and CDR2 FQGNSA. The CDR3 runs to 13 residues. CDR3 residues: CASSTGTESAQYF. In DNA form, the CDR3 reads TGTGCCAGCAGCACCGGGACAGAGAGCGCCCAGTACTTC.

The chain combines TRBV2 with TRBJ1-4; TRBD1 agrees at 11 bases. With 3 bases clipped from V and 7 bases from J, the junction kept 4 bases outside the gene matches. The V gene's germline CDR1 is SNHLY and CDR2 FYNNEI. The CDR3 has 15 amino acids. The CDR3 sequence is CASSEKGTGGEKLFF. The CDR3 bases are TGTGCCAGCAGTGAGAAGGGGACAGGGGGTGAAAAACTGTTTTTT.

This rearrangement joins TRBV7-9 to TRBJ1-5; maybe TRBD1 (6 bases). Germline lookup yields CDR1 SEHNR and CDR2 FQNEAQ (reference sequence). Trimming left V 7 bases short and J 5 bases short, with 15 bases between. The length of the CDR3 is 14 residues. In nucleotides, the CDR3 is TGTGCCAGCACCTCGGGCACAGGGTATCAGCCCCAGCATTTT. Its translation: CASTSGTGYQPQHF.

The CDR3 DNA reads TGCGCCAGCAGTCAACTAGCGGACTCCTACGAGCAGTACTTC. Translation: CASSQLADSYEQYF. The chain combines TRBV5-1 with TRBJ2-7, with 8 bases identical to TRBD2. The germline CDR1 and CDR2 sequences are SGHRS and YFSETQ. This CDR3 region has 14 residues. After removal of 5 bases from V and 0 bases from J, the junction contained 4 bases not matched to a gene.

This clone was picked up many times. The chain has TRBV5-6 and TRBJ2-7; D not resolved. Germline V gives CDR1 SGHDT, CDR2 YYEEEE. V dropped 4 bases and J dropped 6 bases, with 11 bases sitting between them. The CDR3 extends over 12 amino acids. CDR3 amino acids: CASSVVGFEQYF. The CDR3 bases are TGTGCCAGCAGCGTGGTGGGATTCGAGCAGTACTTC.